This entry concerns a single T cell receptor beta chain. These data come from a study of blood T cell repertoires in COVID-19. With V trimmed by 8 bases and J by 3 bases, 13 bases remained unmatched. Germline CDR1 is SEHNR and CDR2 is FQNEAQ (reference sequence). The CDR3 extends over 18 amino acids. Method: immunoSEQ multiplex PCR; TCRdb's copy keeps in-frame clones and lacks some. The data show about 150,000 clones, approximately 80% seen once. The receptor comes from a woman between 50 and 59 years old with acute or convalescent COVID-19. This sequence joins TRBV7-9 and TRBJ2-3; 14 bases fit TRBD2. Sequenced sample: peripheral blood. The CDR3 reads CASLGPGLAGVLTDTQYF. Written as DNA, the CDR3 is TGTGCCAGCTTGGGTCCGGGACTAGCGGGGGTTTTGACAGATACGCAGTATTTT.